The rows below give T cell receptor beta chains drawn from one sample of a study of T cells after yellow fever vaccination. One entry per CDR3 protein, called by TCRdb with MiXCR from the 5' RACE reads. Here the sample spans some 120,000 distinct CDR3 sequences, roughly 15% being singletons. Sequenced here: CD8+ T cells sorted from PBMCs, sampled 5 days after the yellow fever booster vaccination. These receptors came from a man younger than 35 who received the YFV17D yellow fever vaccine. CDR3s include the opening cysteine and the closing phenylalanine or tryptophan. The D gene is left open where the match is weak. A clone size is listed for some rows: how often the clone was seen (once, few, many), or a class if it is expanded.

v_call	j_call	d_call	clone_size	cdr3_nt	cdr3_aa
TRBV10-2	TRBJ2-2	NA	NA	TGCGCCAGCAGTATCACCACCGGGGAGCTGTTTTTT	CASSITTGELFF
TRBV6-2/TRBV6-3	TRBJ2-3	TRBD1	few	TGTGCCAGCAGTTACCCGGGACAGGGACTTCCAACAGATACGCAGTATTTT	CASSYPGQGLPTDTQYF
TRBV6-5	TRBJ2-3	NA	NA	TGTGCCAGCGGGTACATGGATACGCAGTATTTT	CASGYMDTQYF
TRBV7-8	TRBJ2-6	TRBD1	many	TGTGCCAGCAGCTTCGTGACAGGGGGCGCAGGACCCCACAACGTCCTGACTTTC	CASSFVTGGAGPHNVLTF
TRBV29-1	TRBJ2-1	TRBD2	NA	TGCAGCGTTGTCCGGGGGGGGTACAATGAGCAGTTCTTC	CSVVRGGYNEQFF
TRBV5-8	TRBJ2-3	TRBD1	NA	TGTGCCAGCAGCTTGGCCGTTACGACAGGGCCCACAGATACGCAGTATTTT	CASSLAVTTGPTDTQYF
TRBV4-3	TRBJ1-1	NA	NA	TGCGCCAGCAGCCACCCAAGGCGGGCAGGGGTGCGGGACACTGAAGCTTTCTTT	CASSHPRRAGVRDTEAFF
TRBV11-3	TRBJ2-3	TRBD1	NA	TGTGCCAGCAGCCCCAGACAGGGGGAGGGCACAGATACGCAGTATTTT	CASSPRQGEGTDTQYF
TRBV18	TRBJ1-5	NA	few	TGTGCCAGCTCACCCCCTGCCGAGCCCCAGCATTTT	CASSPPAEPQHF
TRBV7-8	TRBJ2-1	NA	few	TGTGCCAGCAGCTTATCAGGGAACAGCAATGAGCAGTTCTTC	CASSLSGNSNEQFF